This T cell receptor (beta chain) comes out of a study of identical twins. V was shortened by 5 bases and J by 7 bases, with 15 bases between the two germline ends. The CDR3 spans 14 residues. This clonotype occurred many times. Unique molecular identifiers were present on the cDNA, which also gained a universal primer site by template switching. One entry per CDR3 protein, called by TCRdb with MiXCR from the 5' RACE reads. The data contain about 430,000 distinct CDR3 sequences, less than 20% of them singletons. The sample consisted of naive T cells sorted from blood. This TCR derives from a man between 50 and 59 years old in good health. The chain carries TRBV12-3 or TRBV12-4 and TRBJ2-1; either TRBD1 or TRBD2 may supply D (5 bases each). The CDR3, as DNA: TGTGCCAGCAGTCTCGGGGCAGGACGGAATGAGCAGTTCTTC. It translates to CASSLGAGRNEQFF.